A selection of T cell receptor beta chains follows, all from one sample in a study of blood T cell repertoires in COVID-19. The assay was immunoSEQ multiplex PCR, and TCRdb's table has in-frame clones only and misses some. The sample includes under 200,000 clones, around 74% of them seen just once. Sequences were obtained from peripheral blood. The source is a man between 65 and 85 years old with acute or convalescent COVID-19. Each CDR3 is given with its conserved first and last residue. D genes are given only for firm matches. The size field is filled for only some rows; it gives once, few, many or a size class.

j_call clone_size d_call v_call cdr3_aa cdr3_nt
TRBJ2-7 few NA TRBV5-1 CASSLGADEQYF TGCGCCAGCAGCTTGGGGGCAGACGAGCAGTACTTC
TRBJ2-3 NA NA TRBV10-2 CASSESMDTQYF TGCGCCAGCAGTGAGTCCATGGATACGCAGTATTTT
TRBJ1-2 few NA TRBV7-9 CASSLQTNYGYTF TGTGCCAGCAGCTTGCAGACAAACTATGGCTACACCTTC
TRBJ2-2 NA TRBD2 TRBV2 CASSDIILAGETGELFF TGTGCCAGCAGTGATATAATACTAGCGGGAGAGACCGGGGAGCTGTTTTTT
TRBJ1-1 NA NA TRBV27 CASIGVFNTEAFF TGTGCCAGCATAGGGGTCTTTAACACTGAAGCTTTCTTT
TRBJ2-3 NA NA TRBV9 CASSVGPSQDTQYF TGTGCCAGCAGCGTAGGACCTAGCCAAGATACGCAGTATTTT
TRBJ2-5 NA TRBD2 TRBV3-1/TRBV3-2 CASSSLGGLAQETQYF TGTGCCAGCAGCTCTCTTGGGGGACTAGCACAAGAGACCCAGTACTTC
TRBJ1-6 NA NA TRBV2 CASSATGQYNSPLHF TGTGCCAGCAGTGCAACGGGACAATATAATTCACCCCTCCACTTT
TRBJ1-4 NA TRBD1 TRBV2 CATRDSLEKLFF TGTGCCACCAGGGACAGCCTTGAAAAACTGTTTTTT
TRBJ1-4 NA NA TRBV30 CAWKTANEKLFF TGTGCCTGGAAGACAGCTAATGAAAAACTGTTTTTT
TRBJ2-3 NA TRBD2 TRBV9 CASSDPSGRSTDTQYF TGTGCCAGCAGCGATCCTAGCGGGAGGAGCACAGATACGCAGTATTTT
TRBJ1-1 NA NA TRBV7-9 CASSYSNTEAFF TGTGCCAGCAGCTACAGTAACACTGAAGCTTTCTTT
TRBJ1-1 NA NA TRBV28 CASTSQGLGEAFF TGTGCCAGCACCTCGCAGGGGCTTGGTGAAGCTTTCTTT
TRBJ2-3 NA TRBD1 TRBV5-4 CASSRDRADTQYF TGTGCCAGCAGCCGGGACAGGGCAGATACGCAGTATTTT
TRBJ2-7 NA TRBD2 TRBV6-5 CASRTGASGDYEQYF TGTGCCAGCCGAACGGGGGCTAGCGGGGACTACGAGCAGTACTTC
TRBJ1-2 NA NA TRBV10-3 CAIRDSLNYGYTF TGTGCCATCAGGGACAGCCTTAACTATGGCTACACCTTC
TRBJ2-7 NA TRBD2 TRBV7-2 CASRPPGLAGGEQYF TGTGCCAGCAGACCACCGGGACTAGCGGGAGGAGAGCAGTACTTC
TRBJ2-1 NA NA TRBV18 CASSPQRDNEQFF TGTGCCAGCTCACCACAACGGGACAATGAGCAGTTCTTC
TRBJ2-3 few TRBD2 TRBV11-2 CASSLAGGLADTQYF TGTGCCAGCAGCTTAGCGGGGGGACTTGCGGATACGCAGTATTTT
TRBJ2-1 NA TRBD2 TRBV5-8 CASSRGGSTSSYNEQFF TGTGCCAGCAGCCGGGGGGGCTCTACAAGCTCCTACAATGAGCAGTTCTTC
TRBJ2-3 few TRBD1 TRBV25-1 CASGTGGTDTQYF TGTGCCAGCGGAACAGGGGGCACAGATACGCAGTATTTT
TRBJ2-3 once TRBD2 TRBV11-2 CASNSRLATDTQYF TGTGCCAGCAACTCTAGACTAGCCACAGATACGCAGTATTTT
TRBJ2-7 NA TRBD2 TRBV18 CASSPWGGAYEQYF TGTGCCAGCTCACCGTGGGGAGGGGCCTACGAGCAGTACTTC
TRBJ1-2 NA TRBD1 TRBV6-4 CASSERTGTNYGYTF TGTGCCAGCAGTGAGCGGACAGGGACTAACTATGGCTACACCTTC
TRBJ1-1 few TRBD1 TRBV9 CASNREGGSRNTEAFF TGTGCCAGCAACCGAGAAGGGGGCTCCAGGAACACTGAAGCTTTCTTT
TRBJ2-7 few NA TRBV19 CASSIMQGFEQYF TGTGCCAGTAGTATAATGCAGGGGTTCGAGCAGTACTTC
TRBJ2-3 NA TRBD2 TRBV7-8 CASSQRGGYTDTQYF TGTGCCAGCAGCCAGCGGGGGGGTTACACAGATACGCAGTATTTT
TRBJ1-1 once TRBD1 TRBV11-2 CASSARQGSSTEAFF TGTGCCAGCAGCGCCAGACAGGGCAGTAGCACTGAAGCTTTCTTT
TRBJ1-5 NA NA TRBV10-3 CAISEQQGGQPQHF TGTGCCATCAGTGAGCAACAGGGTGGCCAGCCCCAGCATTTT
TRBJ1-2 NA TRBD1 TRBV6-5 CASSRDSLANYGYTF TGTGCCAGCAGTCGGGACAGTTTAGCTAACTATGGCTACACCTTC
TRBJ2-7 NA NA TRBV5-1 CASSLAGGALYEQYF TGCGCCAGCAGCTTGGCTGGCGGAGCCCTCTACGAGCAGTACTTC
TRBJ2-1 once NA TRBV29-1 CSVGGGAGSYEQFF TGCAGCGTGGGAGGTGGAGCTGGAAGCTATGAGCAGTTCTTC
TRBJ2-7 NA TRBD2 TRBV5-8 CASKLAGGPHEQYF TGTGCCAGCAAACTAGCGGGAGGGCCCCACGAGCAGTACTTC
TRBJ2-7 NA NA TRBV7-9 CASSLSGGGQNYEQYF TGTGCCAGCAGCCTTTCCGGAGGCGGACAGAACTACGAGCAGTACTTC
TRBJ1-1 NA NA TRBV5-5 CASSPGKSNTEAFF TGTGCCAGCAGCCCGGGGAAATCGAACACTGAAGCTTTCTTT
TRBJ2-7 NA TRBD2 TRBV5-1 CASSFAGTSTYEQYF TGCGCCAGCAGCTTTGCCGGGACTAGCACCTACGAGCAGTACTTC
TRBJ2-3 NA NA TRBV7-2 CASSLAQGARDTQYF TGTGCCAGCAGCTTAGCACAGGGAGCCCGAGATACGCAGTATTTT
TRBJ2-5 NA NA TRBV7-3 CASSFTGDKETQYF TGTGCCAGCAGCTTTACGGGGGATAAAGAGACCCAGTACTTC
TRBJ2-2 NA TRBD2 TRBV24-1 CATSVAGGTGELFF TGTGCCACCAGTGTAGCGGGGGGCACCGGGGAGCTGTTTTTT
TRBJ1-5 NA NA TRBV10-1 CASIPPRPLNQPQHF TGCGCCAGCATCCCTCCTAGGCCCCTCAATCAGCCCCAGCATTTT
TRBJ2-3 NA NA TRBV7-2 CASSLVARGSDTQYF TGTGCCAGCAGCTTAGTGGCTAGGGGGTCGGATACGCAGTATTTT
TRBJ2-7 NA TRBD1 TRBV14 CASSRRTGGEGEQYF TGTGCCAGCAGCAGACGGACAGGGGGGGAGGGAGAGCAGTACTTC
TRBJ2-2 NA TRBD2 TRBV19 CASSIMVGLAGELFF TGTGCCAGTAGTATTATGGTGGGACTAGCGGGGGAGCTGTTTTTT
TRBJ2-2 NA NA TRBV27 CASSPLPTNTGELFF TGTGCCAGCAGTCCACTCCCGACGAACACCGGGGAGCTGTTTTTT
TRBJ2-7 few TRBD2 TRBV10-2 CASSASGGANEQYF TGCGCCAGCAGTGCTAGCGGGGGGGCCAACGAGCAGTACTTC
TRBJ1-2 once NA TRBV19 CASSSQAANYGYTF TGTGCCAGTAGTTCCCAGGCAGCAAACTATGGCTACACCTTC
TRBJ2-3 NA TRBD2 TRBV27 CASSPGLASDTQYF TGTGCCAGCAGTCCAGGACTAGCGTCAGATACGCAGTATTTT
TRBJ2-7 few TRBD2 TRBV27 CASSLSLGTRAYEQYF TGTGCCAGCAGTTTATCTCTCGGGACTAGAGCCTACGAGCAGTACTTC
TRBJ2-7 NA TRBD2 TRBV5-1 CASSHGTSGYEQYF TGCGCCAGCAGCCACGGGACTAGCGGTTACGAGCAGTACTTC
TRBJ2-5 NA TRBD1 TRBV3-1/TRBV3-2 CASSQARTGWRETQYF TGTGCCAGCAGCCAAGCCCGGACAGGGTGGAGGGAGACCCAGTACTTC
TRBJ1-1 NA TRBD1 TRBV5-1 CASSAAGTGGVWTNTEAFF TGCGCCAGCAGCGCGGCCGGGACAGGGGGAGTTTGGACGAACACTGAAGCTTTCTTT
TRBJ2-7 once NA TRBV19 CASSIDPSTEQYF TGTGCCAGTAGTATAGATCCTAGTACGGAGCAGTACTTC
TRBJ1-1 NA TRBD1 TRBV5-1 CASSSPGQGGRTEAFF TGCGCCAGCAGCTCCCCGGGACAGGGAGGGAGGACTGAAGCTTTCTTT